This T cell receptor beta chain appears in the sequencing data of a study of T cell responses to AZD1222 COVID-19 vaccine. Germline V CDR1 and CDR2: MGHRA, YSYEKL. The CDR3 length is 16 residues. Unmatched junction bases numbered 6, after V lost 1 base and J lost 4 bases. Profiling relied on immunoSEQ multiplex PCR, and the TCRdb table lists in-frame clones only, not all of them. This sample has about 150,000 clones; about 86% occur once, and the top ten carry roughly 5.8%. This clone was recorded once. This clonotype was sampled from an adult in good health. The specimen was peripheral blood, collected on day 0 of MenACWY control vaccination. The J gene is TRBJ1-3, the V gene TRBV4-1; TRBD1 matches 8 bases. The chain's CDR3 is CASSQGPGGAGNTIYF. For the CDR3, the DNA is TGCGCCAGCAGCCAAGGGCCAGGGGGCGCGGGAAACACCATATATTTT.